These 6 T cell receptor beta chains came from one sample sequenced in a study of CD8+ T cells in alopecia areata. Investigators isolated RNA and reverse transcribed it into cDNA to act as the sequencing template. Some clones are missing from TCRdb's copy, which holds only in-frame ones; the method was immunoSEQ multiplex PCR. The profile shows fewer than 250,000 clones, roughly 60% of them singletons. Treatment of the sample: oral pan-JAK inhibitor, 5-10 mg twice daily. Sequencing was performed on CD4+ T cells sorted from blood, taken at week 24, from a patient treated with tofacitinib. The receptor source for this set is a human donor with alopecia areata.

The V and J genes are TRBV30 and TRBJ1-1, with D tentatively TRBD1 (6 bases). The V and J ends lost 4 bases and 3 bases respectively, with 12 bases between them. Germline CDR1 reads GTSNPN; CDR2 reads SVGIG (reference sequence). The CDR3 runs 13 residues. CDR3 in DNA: TGTGCCTGGACCGAAGGGGGGGACACTGAAGCTTTCTTT. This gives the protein CAWTEGGDTEAFF.

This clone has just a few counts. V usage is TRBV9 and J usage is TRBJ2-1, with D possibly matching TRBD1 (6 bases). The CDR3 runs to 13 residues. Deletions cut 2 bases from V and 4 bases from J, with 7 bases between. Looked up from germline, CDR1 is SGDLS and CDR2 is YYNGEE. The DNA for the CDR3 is TGTGCCAGCAGCGTCGACAGGTACAATGAGCAGTTCTTC. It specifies CASSVDRYNEQFF. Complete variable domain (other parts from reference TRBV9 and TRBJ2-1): DSGVTQTPKHLITATGQRVTLRCSPRSGDLSVYWYQQSLDQGLQFLIQYYNGEERAKGNILERFSAQQFPDLHSELNLSSLELGDSALYFCASSVDRYNEQFFGPGTRLTVL.

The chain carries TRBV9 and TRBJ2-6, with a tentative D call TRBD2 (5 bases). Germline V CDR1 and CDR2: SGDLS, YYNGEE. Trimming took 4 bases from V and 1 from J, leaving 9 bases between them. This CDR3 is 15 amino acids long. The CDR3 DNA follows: TGTGCCAGCAGCCTTACGGGGTCTGGGGCCAACGTCCTGACTTTC. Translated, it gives CASSLTGSGANVLTF.

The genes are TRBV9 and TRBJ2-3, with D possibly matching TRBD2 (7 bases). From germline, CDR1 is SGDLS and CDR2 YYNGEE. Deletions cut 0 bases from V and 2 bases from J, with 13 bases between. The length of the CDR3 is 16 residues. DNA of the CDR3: TGTGCCAGCAGCGTAGGTATCGCGGGGGCCACAGATACGCAGTATTTT. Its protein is CASSVGIAGATDTQYF.

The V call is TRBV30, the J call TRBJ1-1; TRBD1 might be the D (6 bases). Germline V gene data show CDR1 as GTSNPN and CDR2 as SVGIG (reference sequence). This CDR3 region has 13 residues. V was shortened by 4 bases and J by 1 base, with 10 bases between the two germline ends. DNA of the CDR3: TGTGCCTGGAAAACAGGGAGGAACACTGAAGCTTTCTTT. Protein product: CAWKTGRNTEAFF. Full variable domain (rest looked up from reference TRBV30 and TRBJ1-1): SQTIHQWPATLVQPVGSPLSLECTVEGTSNPNLYWYRQAAGRGLQLLFYSVGIGQISSEVPQNLSASRPQDRQFILSSKKLLLSDSGFYLCAWKTGRNTEAFFGQGTRLTVV.

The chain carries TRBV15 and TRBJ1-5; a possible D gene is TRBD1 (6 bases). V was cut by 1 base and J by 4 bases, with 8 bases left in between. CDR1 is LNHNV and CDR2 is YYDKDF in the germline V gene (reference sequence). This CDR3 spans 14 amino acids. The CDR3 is CATSRVRGNQPQHF. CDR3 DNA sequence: TGTGCCACCAGCAGAGTGAGGGGGAATCAGCCCCAGCATTTT.